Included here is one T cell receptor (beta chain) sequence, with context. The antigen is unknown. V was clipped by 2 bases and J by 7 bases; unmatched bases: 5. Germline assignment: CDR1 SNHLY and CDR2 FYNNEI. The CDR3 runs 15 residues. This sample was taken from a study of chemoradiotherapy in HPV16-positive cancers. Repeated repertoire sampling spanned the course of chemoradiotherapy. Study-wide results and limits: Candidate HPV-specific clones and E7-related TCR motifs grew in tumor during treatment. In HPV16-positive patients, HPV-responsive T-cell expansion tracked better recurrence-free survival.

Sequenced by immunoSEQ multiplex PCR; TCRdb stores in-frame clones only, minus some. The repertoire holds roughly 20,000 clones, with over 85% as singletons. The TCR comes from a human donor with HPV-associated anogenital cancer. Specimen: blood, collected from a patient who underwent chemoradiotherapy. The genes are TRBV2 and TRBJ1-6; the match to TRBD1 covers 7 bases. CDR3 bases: TGTGCCAGCAGTGAATCCAGGGGGAAAAATTCACCCCTCCACTTT. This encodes CASSESRGKNSPLHF.